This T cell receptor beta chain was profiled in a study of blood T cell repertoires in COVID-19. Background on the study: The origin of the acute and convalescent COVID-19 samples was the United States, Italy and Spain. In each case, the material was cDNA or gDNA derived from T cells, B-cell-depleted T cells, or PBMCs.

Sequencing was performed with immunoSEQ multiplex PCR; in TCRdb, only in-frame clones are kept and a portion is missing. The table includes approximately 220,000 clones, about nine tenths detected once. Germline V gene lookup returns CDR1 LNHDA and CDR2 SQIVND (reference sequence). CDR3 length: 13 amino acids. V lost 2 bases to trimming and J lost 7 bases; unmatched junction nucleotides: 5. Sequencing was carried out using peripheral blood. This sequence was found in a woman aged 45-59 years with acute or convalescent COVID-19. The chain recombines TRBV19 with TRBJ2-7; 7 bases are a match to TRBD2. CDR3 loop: CASSISGEREQYF. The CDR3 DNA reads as TGTGCCAGTAGTATAAGCGGGGAAAGAGAGCAGTACTTC.